A selection of T cell receptor beta chains follows, all from one sample in a study of T cell repertoires in ileal Crohn's disease. The table came from immunoSEQ multiplex PCR; TCRdb's copy has only in-frame clones and leaves some out. There are about 12,000 clones in the sample; 75% to 85% occur only once, and 11% lies in the top ten. The source material was ileal tissue. The receptors shown here come from an adult with Crohn's disease. Each CDR3 is given with its conserved first and last residue. A D gene is named only where the DNA matches it firmly. Clone size is not always given. Where it is, it says once, few, many or a class for expanded clones.

clone_size j_call v_call d_call cdr3_nt cdr3_aa
few TRBJ2-3 TRBV6-1 NA TGTGCCAGCAGGCCCACTAGCACAGATACGCAGTATTTT CASRPTSTDTQYF
NA TRBJ2-7 TRBV11-2 TRBD2 TGTGCCAGCAGCTGGACTAGCGGGAGGGAGTACGAGCAGTACTTC CASSWTSGREYEQYF
NA TRBJ2-3 TRBV7-3 NA TGTGCCAGCAGCTTAATTGTGGGGGCGGGAGATACGCAGTATTTT CASSLIVGAGDTQYF
NA TRBJ1-5 TRBV4-1 TRBD1 TGCGCCAGCAGCCAACAAGGGACAGGGGGTCAGCCCCAGCATTTT CASSQQGTGGQPQHF
once TRBJ1-2 TRBV12-5 TRBD1 TGTGCTAGTGGTTTGGTACCCCCCCCGACAGGGGGCGGCTATGGCTACACCTTC CASGLVPPPTGGGYGYTF
NA TRBJ2-1 TRBV7-6 TRBD2 TGTGCCAGCAGCTTAGTTCCTAGCGGGGGGCCTTACAATGAGCAGTTCTTC CASSLVPSGGPYNEQFF
NA TRBJ2-7 TRBV5-1 TRBD2 TGCGCCAGCAGCCAGGGACTAGCGGGGCCCACGGGGGAGCAGTACTTC CASSQGLAGPTGEQYF
NA TRBJ2-7 TRBV11-2 NA TGTGCCAGCAGCTTAGGAGGCTACGGGTCCTACGAGCAGTACTTC CASSLGGYGSYEQYF
NA TRBJ1-2 TRBV30 NA TGTGCCTGGAGTGTCCATCGGTCCGGGGCTAACTATGGCTACACCTTC CAWSVHRSGANYGYTF
NA TRBJ1-5 TRBV5-1 TRBD1 TGCGCCAGCAGCTTGGGGACAGGGGTTAATCAGCCCCAGCATTTT CASSLGTGVNQPQHF
NA TRBJ2-7 TRBV4-2 NA TGTGCCAGCAGCCAAGATCATGGCGGATCCTTCTACGAGCAGTACTTC CASSQDHGGSFYEQYF
NA TRBJ2-7 TRBV5-1 NA TGCGCCAGCAGCTTGGTAGGGACAACCTCCTACGAGCAGTACTTC CASSLVGTTSYEQYF
once TRBJ2-3 TRBV13 NA TGTGCCAGCAGCCTCAGAGGGGGGGGCACAGATACGCAGTATTTT CASSLRGGGTDTQYF
NA TRBJ2-1 TRBV7-7 NA TGTGCTAGCAGCCCGATACCGCCTAACAATGAGCAGTTCTTC CASSPIPPNNEQFF
NA TRBJ1-4 TRBV6-6 NA TGTGCCAGCATGTCCCCAAAGGGGGATGAAAAACTGTTTTTT CASMSPKGDEKLFF
NA TRBJ1-2 TRBV27 NA TGTGCCAGCAGTTTAGGACTCTACTATGGCTACACCTTC CASSLGLYYGYTF